The sequence of this T cell receptor beta chain was determined in a study of cytomegalovirus exposure and HLA in healthy donors. Regarding the study as a whole: For most subjects, TCR beta sequences were reported to predict HLA-A and HLA-B alleles with accuracy. The majority of CMV-associated TCR beta chains were reported as apparently HLA-restricted in a later analysis. Follow-up analysis seemed to connect common viral pathogens with several of the most significant clusters identified. Most TCR sequences were uncommon, yet certain public TCRs appeared in many donors.

The length of the CDR3 is 17 residues. V lost 5 bases and J 4 bases, leaving 21 bases between the germline ends. Germline V gene lookup returns CDR1 SGHVS and CDR2 FNYEAQ. The PCR had 60 Vbeta and 13 Jbeta primers. The assay was immunoSEQ multiplex PCR, and TCRdb's table has in-frame clones only and misses some. The data show around 110,000 clones, about 70% seen once. This clone was detected a few times. The antigen is unknown. The sample consisted of PBMCs. This receptor was obtained from a man aged 25-40 years in good health and CMV-seropositive. The rearrangement uses TRBV7-6 and TRBJ2-1, with D possibly being TRBD2 (7 bases). CDR3 region: CASSLQQGGSRYNEQFF. As DNA, the CDR3 is TGTGCCAGCAGCCTCCAACAGGGCGGGAGCCGATACAATGAGCAGTTCTTC.